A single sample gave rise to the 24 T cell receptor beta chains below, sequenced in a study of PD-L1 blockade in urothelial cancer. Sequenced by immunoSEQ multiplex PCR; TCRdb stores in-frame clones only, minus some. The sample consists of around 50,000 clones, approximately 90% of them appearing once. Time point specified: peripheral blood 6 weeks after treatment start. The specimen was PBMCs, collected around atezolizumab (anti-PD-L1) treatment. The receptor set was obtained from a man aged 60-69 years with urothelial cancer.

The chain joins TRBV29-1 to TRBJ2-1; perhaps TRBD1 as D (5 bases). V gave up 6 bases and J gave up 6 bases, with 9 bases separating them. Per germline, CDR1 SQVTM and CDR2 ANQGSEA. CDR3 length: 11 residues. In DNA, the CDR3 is TGCAGCGTAGGGGTGGCCAATGAGCAGTTCTTC. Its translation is CSVGVANEQFF.

The CDR3 DNA reads TGTGCCAGCAATACGCAACAGGTTTCGGCCGGGGAGCTGTTTTTT. This sequence encodes CASNTQQVSAGELFF. This chain connects TRBV6-6 to TRBJ2-2; D is possibly TRBD1 (5 bases). The germline V gene encodes CDR1 MNHNY and CDR2 SVGAGI (reference sequence). Trimming cost V 7 bases and J 6 bases, with 18 bases left between them. This CDR3 region has 15 residues.

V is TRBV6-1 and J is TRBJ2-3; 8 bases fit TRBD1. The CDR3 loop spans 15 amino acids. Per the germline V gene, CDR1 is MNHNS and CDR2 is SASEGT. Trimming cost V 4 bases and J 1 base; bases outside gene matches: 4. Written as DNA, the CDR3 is TGTGCCAGCAGTGCCGGGACAGGAGGCACAGATACGCAGTATTTT. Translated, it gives CASSAGTGGTDTQYF.

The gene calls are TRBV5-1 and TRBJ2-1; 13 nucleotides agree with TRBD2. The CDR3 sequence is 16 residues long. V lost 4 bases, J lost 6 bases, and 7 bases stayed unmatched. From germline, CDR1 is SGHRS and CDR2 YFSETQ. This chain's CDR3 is CASSPRLAGGFNEQFF. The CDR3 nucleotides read TGCGCCAGCAGCCCGCGACTAGCGGGAGGCTTCAATGAGCAGTTCTTC. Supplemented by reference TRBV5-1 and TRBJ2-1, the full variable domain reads KAGVTQTPRYLIKTRGQQVTLSCSPISGHRSVSWYQQTPGQGLQFLFEYFSETQRNKGNFPGRFSGRQFSNSRSEMNVSTLELGDSALYLCASSPRLAGGFNEQFFGPGTRLTVL.

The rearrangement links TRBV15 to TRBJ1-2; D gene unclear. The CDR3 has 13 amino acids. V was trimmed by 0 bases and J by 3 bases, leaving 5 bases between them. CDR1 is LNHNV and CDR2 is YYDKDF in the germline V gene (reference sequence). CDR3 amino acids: CATSRDRHYGYTF. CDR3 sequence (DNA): TGTGCCACCAGCAGAGACAGGCACTATGGCTACACCTTC.

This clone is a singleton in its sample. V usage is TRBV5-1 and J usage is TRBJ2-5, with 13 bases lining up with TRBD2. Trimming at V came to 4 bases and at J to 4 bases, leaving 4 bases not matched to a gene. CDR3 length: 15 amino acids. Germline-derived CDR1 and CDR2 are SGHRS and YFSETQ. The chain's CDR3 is CASSMRTSGGETQYF. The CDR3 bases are TGCGCCAGCAGCATGAGGACTAGCGGGGGAGAGACCCAGTACTTC.

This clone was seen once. The CDR3 DNA reads TGTGCCAGCAGTGTGGACAGCAACTATGGCTACACCTTC. Its protein is CASSVDSNYGYTF. The gene calls are TRBV2 and TRBJ1-2, with D perhaps matching TRBD1 (6 bases). Trimming shortened V by 4 bases and J by 2 bases, and 8 bases separated the two germline ends. The germline CDR1 and CDR2 sequences are SNHLY and FYNNEI. This CDR3 spans 13 amino acids.

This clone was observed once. CDR3 coding DNA: TGTGCCAGCAGCTTCGTGGGACAGGGTTCCTACGAGCAGTACTTC. It encodes CASSFVGQGSYEQYF. The rearrangement joins TRBV7-9 to TRBJ2-7; 9 nucleotides align to TRBD1. The CDR3 has 15 residues. V lost 3 bases, J lost 1 base, and 4 bases stayed unmatched. Germline V gene data show CDR1 as SEHNR and CDR2 as FQNEAQ (reference sequence).

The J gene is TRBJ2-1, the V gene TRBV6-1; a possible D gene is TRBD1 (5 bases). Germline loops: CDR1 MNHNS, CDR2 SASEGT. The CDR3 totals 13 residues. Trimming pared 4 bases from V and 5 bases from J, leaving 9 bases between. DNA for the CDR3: TGTGCCAGCAGTGCAACAGGACACAATGAGCAGTTCTTC. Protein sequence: CASSATGHNEQFF.

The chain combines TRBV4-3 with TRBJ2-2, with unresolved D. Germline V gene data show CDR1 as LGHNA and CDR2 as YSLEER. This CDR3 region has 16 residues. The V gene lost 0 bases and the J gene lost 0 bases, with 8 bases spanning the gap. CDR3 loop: CASSQESRPNTGELFF. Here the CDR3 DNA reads TGCGCCAGCAGCCAAGAAAGCAGGCCGAACACCGGGGAGCTGTTTTTT.

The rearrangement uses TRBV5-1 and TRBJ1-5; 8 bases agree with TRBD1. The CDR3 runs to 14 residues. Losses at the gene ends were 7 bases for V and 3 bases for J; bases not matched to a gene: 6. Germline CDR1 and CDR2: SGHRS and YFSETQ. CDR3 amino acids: CASRTGIDNQPQHF. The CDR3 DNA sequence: TGCGCCAGCCGGACAGGGATCGACAATCAGCCCCAGCATTTT.

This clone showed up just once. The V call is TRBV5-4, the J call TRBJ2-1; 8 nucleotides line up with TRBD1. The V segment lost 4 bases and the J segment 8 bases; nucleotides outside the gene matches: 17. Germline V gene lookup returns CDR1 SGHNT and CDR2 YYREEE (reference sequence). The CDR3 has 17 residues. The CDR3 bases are TGTGCCAGCAGCCAGACCCCAGGGGGCTGGTCTTCGGATGAGCAGTTCTTC. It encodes CASSQTPGGWSSDEQFF.

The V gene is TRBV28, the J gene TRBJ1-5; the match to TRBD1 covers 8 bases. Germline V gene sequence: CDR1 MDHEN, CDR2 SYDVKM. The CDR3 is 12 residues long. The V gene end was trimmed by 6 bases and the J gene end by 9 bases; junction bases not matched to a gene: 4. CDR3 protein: CASSLTGAPQHF. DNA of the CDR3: TGTGCCAGCAGCCTGACAGGGGCGCCCCAGCATTTT.

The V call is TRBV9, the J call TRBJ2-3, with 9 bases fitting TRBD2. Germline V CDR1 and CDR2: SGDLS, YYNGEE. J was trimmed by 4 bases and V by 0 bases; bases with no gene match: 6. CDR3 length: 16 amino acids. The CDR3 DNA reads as TGTGCCAGCAGCGTAGATCCAGCGGGGGGATCAGATACGCAGTATTTT. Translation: CASSVDPAGGSDTQYF. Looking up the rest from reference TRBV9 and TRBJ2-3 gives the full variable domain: DSGVTQTPKHLITATGQRVTLRCSPRSGDLSVYWYQQSLDQGLQFLIQYYNGEERAKGNILERFSAQQFPDLHSELNLSSLELGDSALYFCASSVDPAGGSDTQYFGPGTRLTVL.

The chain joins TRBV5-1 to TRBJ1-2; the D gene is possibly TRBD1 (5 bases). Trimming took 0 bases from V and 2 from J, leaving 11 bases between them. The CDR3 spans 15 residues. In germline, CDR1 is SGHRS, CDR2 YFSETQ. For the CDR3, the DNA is TGCGCCAGCAGCTTGGATGGGACTCAAAACTATGGCTACACCTTC. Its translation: CASSLDGTQNYGYTF.

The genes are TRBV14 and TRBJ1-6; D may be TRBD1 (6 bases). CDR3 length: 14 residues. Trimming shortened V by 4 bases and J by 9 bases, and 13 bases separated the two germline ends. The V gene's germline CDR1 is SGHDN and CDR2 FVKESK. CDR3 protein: CASSRGGGVSPLHF. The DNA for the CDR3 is TGTGCCAGCAGCCGGGGAGGGGGAGTTTCACCCCTCCACTTT.

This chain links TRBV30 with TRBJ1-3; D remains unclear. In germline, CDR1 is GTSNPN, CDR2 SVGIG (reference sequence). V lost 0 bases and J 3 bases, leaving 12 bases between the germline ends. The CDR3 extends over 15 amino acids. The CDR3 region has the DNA TGTGCCTGGAGTGTGAACTCCTACAGTGGAAACACCATATATTTT. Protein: CAWSVNSYSGNTIYF.

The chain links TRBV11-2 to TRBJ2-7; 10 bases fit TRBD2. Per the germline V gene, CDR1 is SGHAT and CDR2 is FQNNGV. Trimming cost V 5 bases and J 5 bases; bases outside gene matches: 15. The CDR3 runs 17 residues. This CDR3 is CASSPRGAGGPSHEQYF. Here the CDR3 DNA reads TGTGCCAGCAGCCCCCGGGGAGCGGGAGGGCCCAGCCACGAGCAGTACTTC. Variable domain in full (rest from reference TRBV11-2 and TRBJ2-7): EAGVAQSPRYKIIEKRQSVAFWCNPISGHATLYWYQQILGQGPKLLIQFQNNGVVDDSQLPKDRFSAERLKGVDSTLKIQPAKLEDSAVYLCASSPRGAGGPSHEQYFGPGTRLTVT.

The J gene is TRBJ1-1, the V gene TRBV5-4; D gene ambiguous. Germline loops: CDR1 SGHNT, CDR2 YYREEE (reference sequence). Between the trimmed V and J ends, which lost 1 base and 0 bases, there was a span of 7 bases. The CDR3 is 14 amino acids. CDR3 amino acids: CASSLRSVNTEAFF. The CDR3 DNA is TGTGCCAGCAGCTTGCGATCAGTGAACACTGAAGCTTTCTTT.

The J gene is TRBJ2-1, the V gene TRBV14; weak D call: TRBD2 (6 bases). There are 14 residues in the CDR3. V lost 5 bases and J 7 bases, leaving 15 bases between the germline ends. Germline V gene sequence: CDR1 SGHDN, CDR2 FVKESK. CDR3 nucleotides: TGTGCCAGCAGCTCCCTCGGGGGTTTGAATGAGCAGTTCTTC. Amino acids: CASSSLGGLNEQFF.

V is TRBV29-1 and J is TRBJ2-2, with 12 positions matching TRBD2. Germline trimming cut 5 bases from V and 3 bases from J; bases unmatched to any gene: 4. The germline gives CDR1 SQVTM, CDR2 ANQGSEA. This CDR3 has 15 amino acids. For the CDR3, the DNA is TGCAGCGTTCCGACTAGCGGGAGACACACCGGGGAGCTGTTTTTT. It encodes CSVPTSGRHTGELFF.

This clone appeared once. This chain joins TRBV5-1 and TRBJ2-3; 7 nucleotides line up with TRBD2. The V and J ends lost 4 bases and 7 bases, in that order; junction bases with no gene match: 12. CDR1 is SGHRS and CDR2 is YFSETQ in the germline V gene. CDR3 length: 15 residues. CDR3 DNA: TGCGCCAGCAGCACGGGACTACCTAATTCAAATACGCAGTATTTT. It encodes CASSTGLPNSNTQYF.

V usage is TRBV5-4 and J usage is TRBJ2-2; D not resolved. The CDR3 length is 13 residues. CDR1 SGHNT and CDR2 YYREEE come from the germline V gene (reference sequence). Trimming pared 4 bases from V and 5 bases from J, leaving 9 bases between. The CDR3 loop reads CASSPIQTGELFF. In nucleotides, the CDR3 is TGTGCCAGCAGCCCCATACAAACCGGGGAGCTGTTTTTT.

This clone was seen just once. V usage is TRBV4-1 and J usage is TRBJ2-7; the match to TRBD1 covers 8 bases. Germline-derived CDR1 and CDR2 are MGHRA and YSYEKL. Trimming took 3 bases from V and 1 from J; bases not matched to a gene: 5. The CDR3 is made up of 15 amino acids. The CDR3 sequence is CASSQGGQGSYEQYF. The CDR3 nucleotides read TGCGCCAGCAGCCAGGGCGGACAGGGATCCTACGAGCAGTACTTC.